In its sample, the clone carrying this T cell receptor (beta chain) was seen once. This specimen comes from a study of blood T cell repertoires in COVID-19. Study in general: PBMCs, B-cell-depleted T cells, or T cells were the source of the cDNA or gDNA that made up the material.

CDR3 length equals 17 residues. Germline V gene data show CDR1 as SGHNT and CDR2 as YYREEE (reference sequence). The J segment lost 0 bases and the V segment lost 4 bases, leaving 8 bases of the junction unmatched. Sequenced by immunoSEQ multiplex PCR; TCRdb stores in-frame clones only, minus some. The sample holds roughly 100,000 clones; 70% to 90% are singletons and the top ten take 3.1%. The chain employs TRBV5-4 and TRBJ1-3; 9 nucleotides agree with TRBD1. This clonotype was obtained from a middle-aged man in a cohort sampled during active COVID-19. Sequencing input: peripheral blood. In DNA form, the CDR3 reads TGTGCCAGCAGCGGTAGGACAGGGGCCTCCTCTGGAAACACCATATATTTT. Translating gives CASSGRTGASSGNTIYF.